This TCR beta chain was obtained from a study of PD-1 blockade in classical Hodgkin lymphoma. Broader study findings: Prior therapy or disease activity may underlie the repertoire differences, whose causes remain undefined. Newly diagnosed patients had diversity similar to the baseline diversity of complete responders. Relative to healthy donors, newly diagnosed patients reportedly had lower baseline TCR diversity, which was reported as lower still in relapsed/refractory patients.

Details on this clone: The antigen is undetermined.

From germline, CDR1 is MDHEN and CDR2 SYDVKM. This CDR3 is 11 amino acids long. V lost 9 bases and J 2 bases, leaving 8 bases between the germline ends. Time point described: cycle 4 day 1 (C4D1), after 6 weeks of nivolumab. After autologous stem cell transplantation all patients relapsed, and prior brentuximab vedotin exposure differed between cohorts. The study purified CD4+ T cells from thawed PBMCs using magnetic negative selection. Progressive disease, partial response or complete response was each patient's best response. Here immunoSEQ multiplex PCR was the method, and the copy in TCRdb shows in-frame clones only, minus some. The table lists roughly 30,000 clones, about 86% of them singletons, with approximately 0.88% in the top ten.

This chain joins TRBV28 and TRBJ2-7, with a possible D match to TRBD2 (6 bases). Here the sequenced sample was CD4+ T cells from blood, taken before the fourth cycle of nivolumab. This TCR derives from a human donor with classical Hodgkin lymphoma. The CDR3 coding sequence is TGTGCCAGTGGGGGGACCTACGAGCAGTACTTC. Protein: CASGGTYEQYF. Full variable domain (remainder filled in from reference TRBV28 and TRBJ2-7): DVKVTQSSRYLVKRTGEKVFLECVQDMDHENMFWYRQDPGLGLRLIYFSYDVKMKEKGDIPEGYSVSREKKERFSLILESASTNQTSMYLCASGGTYEQYFGPGTRLTVT.